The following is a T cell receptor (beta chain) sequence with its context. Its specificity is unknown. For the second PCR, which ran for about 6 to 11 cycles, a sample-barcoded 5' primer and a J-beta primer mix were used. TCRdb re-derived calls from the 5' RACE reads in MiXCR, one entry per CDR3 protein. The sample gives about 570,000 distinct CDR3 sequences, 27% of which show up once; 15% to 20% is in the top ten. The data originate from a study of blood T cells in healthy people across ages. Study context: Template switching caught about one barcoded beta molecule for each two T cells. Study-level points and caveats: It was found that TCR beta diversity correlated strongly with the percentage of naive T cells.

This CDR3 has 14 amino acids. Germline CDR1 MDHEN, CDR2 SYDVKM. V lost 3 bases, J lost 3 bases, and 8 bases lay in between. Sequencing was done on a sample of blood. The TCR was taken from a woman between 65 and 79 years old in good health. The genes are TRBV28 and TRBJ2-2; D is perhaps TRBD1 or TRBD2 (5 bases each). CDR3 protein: CASSLGVYTGELFF. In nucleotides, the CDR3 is TGTGCCAGCAGTTTGGGGGTTTACACCGGGGAGCTGTTTTTT. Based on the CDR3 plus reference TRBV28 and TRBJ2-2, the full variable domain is DVKVTQSSRYLVKRTGEKVFLECVQDMDHENMFWYRQDPGLGLRLIYFSYDVKMKEKGDIPEGYSVSREKKERFSLILESASTNQTSMYLCASSLGVYTGELFFGEGSRLTVL.